These 27 T cell receptor beta chains share one sample of origin, sequenced in a study of shared clonotypes between healthy human individuals. Data came from immunoSEQ multiplex PCR; TCRdb stores just in-frame clones and leaves some out. The sample has about 1.5 million clones, nearly 99% seen once. Input material: naive CD4+ T cells sorted from blood. Subset meaning: CD45RA+ positively selected. These receptors came from a man younger than 45 in good health.

In DNA form, the CDR3 reads TGTGCCAGCAGCGCTGGGAGCGCGATGGCCGCGTATTTT. This sequence encodes CASSAGSAMAAYF. The chain has TRBV7-6 and TRBJ2-3; a weak D match, TRBD2 (5 bases). V shed 5 bases and J shed 14 bases, with 20 bases lying between them. The CDR3 has 13 residues. Germline V gene sequence: CDR1 SGHVS, CDR2 FNYEAQ.

J is TRBJ1-1 and V is TRBV10-2; 7 bases are shared with TRBD1. CDR1 is WSHSY and CDR2 is SAAADI in the germline V gene. This CDR3 has 17 residues. Unmatched junction bases numbered 13, after V lost 6 bases and J lost 0 bases. For the CDR3, the DNA is TGCGCCAGCAGCCCGAGACAGGGTGGAGGGATGAACACTGAAGCTTTCTTT. Amino acid sequence: CASSPRQGGGMNTEAFF.

V and J are TRBV7-9 and TRBJ2-3, with D unresolved. Trimming took off 1 base at V and 2 bases at J, with 10 bases between the two ends. The CDR3 length is 15 residues. Looked up from germline, CDR1 is SEHNR and CDR2 is FQNEAQ (reference sequence). The CDR3 bases are TGTGCCAGCAGCTTAGTCTCTGATAACACAGATACGCAGTATTTT. Its translation: CASSLVSDNTDTQYF.

This clone was seen once. The V call is TRBV6-1, the J call TRBJ2-2, with D unresolved. This CDR3 has 14 residues. CDR1 and CDR2 (germline): MNHNS, SASEGT. V was clipped by 0 bases and J by 6 bases, with 8 bases between them. CDR3 sequence reads: CASSEAQGSGELFF. The CDR3 nucleotides read TGTGCCAGCAGTGAAGCGCAAGGGTCCGGGGAGCTGTTTTTT.

This chain uses TRBV27 with TRBJ1-5; 7 positions agree with TRBD1. Germline CDR1 MNHEY, CDR2 SMNVEV (reference sequence). The CDR3 contains 14 residues. With V trimmed by 5 bases and J by 4 bases, 5 bases remained unmatched. CDR3 residues: CASSVGQPNQPQHF. The CDR3 DNA sequence: TGTGCCAGCAGTGTGGGACAGCCGAATCAGCCCCAGCATTTT.

This clone was seen once. The chain recombines TRBV29-1 with TRBJ2-7; a weak D match, TRBD1 (5 bases). The length of the CDR3 is 14 residues. Trimming pared 5 bases from V and 2 bases from J, leaving 16 bases between. From germline, CDR1 is SQVTM and CDR2 ANQGSEA. The CDR3 here is CSVRPSGPTYEQYF. CDR3 DNA: TGCAGCGTTCGGCCCTCAGGGCCCACCTACGAGCAGTACTTC.

The chain links TRBV19 to TRBJ1-2; weak D call: TRBD1 (5 bases). The length of the CDR3 is 14 residues. The V end was cut by 4 bases, the J end by 0 bases, with 9 bases between. Germline-derived CDR1 and CDR2 are LNHDA and SQIVND (reference sequence). CDR3 residues: CASSRGSPNYGYTF. The DNA of the CDR3 is TGTGCCAGTAGTAGGGGGAGCCCTAACTATGGCTACACCTTC.

CDR3: CASSLPGGYEQYF. The CDR3 DNA follows: TGTGCCAGCAGCTTGCCCGGGGGCTACGAGCAGTACTTC. J is TRBJ2-7 and V is TRBV5-6, with D maybe TRBD2 (6 bases). Germline assignment: CDR1 SGHDT and CDR2 YYEEEE. V was trimmed by 1 base and J by 3 bases, leaving 8 bases between them. The CDR3 covers 13 residues.

Only one count was recorded for this clone. Different DNA sequences within this sample yield the same CDR3. The chain is built from TRBV6-5 and TRBJ1-5; possibly TRBD1 for D (6 bases). V was trimmed by 2 bases and J by 3 bases, leaving 8 bases between them. This CDR3 has 14 residues. Germline V gives CDR1 MNHEY, CDR2 SVGAGI. DNA of the CDR3: TGTGCCAGCAGTTACGGGGGGGCCAATCAGCCCCAGCATTTT. Its translation is CASSYGGANQPQHF.

The rearrangement uses TRBV4-3 and TRBJ2-2, with D possibly called TRBD1 or TRBD2 (6 bases each). V was trimmed by 0 bases and J by 3 bases, leaving 17 bases between them. The CDR3 is made up of 18 amino acids. CDR1 is LGHNA, CDR2 YSLEER, per germline. The CDR3 reads CASSQDFIRGRDTGELFF. CDR3 DNA sequence: TGCGCCAGCAGCCAAGATTTCATACGGGGGCGTGACACCGGGGAGCTGTTTTTT.

Note on this clone: Additional DNA sequences in this sample encode the identical CDR3. This chain links TRBV27 with TRBJ2-7; no clear D gene. V lost 3 bases and J 0 bases, leaving 6 bases between the germline ends. The CDR3 extends over 13 amino acids. Looked up from germline, CDR1 is MNHEY and CDR2 is SMNVEV (reference sequence). CDR3 sequence (DNA): TGTGCCAGCAGTTTCGCGTCCTCCTACGAGCAGTACTTC. Translating gives CASSFASSYEQYF.

This sequence joins TRBV5-6 and TRBJ2-2, with 8 bases that match TRBD2. Per the germline V gene, CDR1 is SGHDT and CDR2 is YYEEEE. This CDR3 is 15 amino acids long. After removal of 1 base from V and 6 bases from J, the junction contained 5 bases not matched to a gene. CDR3 nucleotides: TGTGCCAGCAGCTTGACCGGGACTAGGTCCGGGGAGCTGTTTTTT. Its protein is CASSLTGTRSGELFF. Combining the CDR3 with reference TRBV5-6 and TRBJ2-2 gives the whole variable domain DAGVTQSPTHLIKTRGQQVTLRCSPKSGHDTVSWYQQALGQGPQFIFQYYEEEERQRGNFPDRFSGHQFPNYSSELNVNALLLGDSALYLCASSLTGTRSGELFFGEGSRLTVL.

V usage is TRBV7-3 and J usage is TRBJ2-7, with a possible D match to TRBD1 (6 bases). The CDR3 has 12 residues. V was trimmed by 5 bases and J by 6 bases, leaving 11 bases between them. Germline CDR1 is SGHTA and CDR2 is FQGTGA. CDR3 DNA sequence: TGTGCCAGCAGCCCAGGGGCGGGCGAGCAGTACTTC. It specifies CASSPGAGEQYF.

Points on this clone: The same CDR3 also results from other DNA sequences found in this sample. J is TRBJ2-1 and V is TRBV6-6; no firm D call. The length of the CDR3 is 15 residues. Germline V gene sequence: CDR1 MNHNY, CDR2 SVGAGI (reference sequence). V was cut by 2 bases and J by 0 bases, with 8 bases left in between. CDR3 amino acids: CASSYRGSSYNEQFF. The CDR3 DNA reads TGTGCCAGCAGTTACCGCGGAAGCTCCTACAATGAGCAGTTCTTC.

This clone appeared once. The V and J genes are TRBV5-5 and TRBJ2-6; D gene unclear. V lost 1 base to trimming and J lost 2 bases, with 7 bases between them. From germline, CDR1 is SGHKS and CDR2 YYEKEE (reference sequence). The CDR3 contains 15 residues. The CDR3 region is CASSLLGAGANVLTF. CDR3 sequence (DNA): TGTGCCAGCAGCTTGTTGGGCGCTGGGGCCAACGTCCTGACTTTC.

The chain recombines TRBV2 with TRBJ2-1; unclear D gene. V gave up 4 bases and J gave up 2 bases, with 9 bases separating them. The germline V gene has CDR1 SNHLY and CDR2 FYNNEI. This CDR3 has 14 residues. The CDR3 coding sequence is TGTGCCAGCAGTGGCCCCTCGACCTACAATGAGCAGTTCTTC. Translation: CASSGPSTYNEQFF.

Here the CDR3 DNA reads TGTGCCAGCAGCGAGACAGGTCAGCCCCAGCATTTT. Translated, it gives CASSETGQPQHF. The chain joins TRBV7-2 to TRBJ1-5; weak D call: TRBD1 (6 bases). The germline V gene has CDR1 SGHTA and CDR2 FQGNSA. V lost 5 bases to trimming and J lost 6 bases, with 8 bases between them. The CDR3 has 12 amino acids.

The chain is built from TRBV10-3 and TRBJ2-7; D gene ambiguous. Germline CDR1 and CDR2: ENHRY and SYGVKD. The V end lost 3 bases, the J end lost 1 base, and 13 bases lay between the germline ends. This CDR3 is 15 amino acids long. The CDR3, as DNA: TGTGCCATCAGTGAATTTCATTTCAGGTCCTACGAGCAGTACTTC. It translates to CAISEFHFRSYEQYF.

The chain is built from TRBV6-1 and TRBJ2-1; weak D call: TRBD2 (6 bases). This CDR3 contains 16 residues. V lost 1 base to trimming and J lost 7 bases, with 17 bases between them. Germline loops: CDR1 MNHNS, CDR2 SASEGT. CDR3 DNA: TGTGCCAGCAGTGAAGGTAACGCGGGGCTTTGGAATGAGCAGTTCTTC. It encodes CASSEGNAGLWNEQFF.

This sequence joins TRBV6-6 and TRBJ1-2; 8 positions agree with TRBD1. The length of the CDR3 is 16 residues. The germline CDR1 and CDR2 sequences are MNHNY and SVGAGI (reference sequence). Unmatched junction bases numbered 11, after V lost 6 bases and J lost 2 bases. The CDR3 loop is CASSFLQGERNYGYTF. The DNA for the CDR3 is TGTGCCAGCAGCTTTCTACAGGGGGAAAGGAACTATGGCTACACCTTC.

The chain employs TRBV7-9 and TRBJ1-5; TRBD1 might be the D (6 bases). Deletions cut 7 bases from V and 4 bases from J, with 14 bases between. The CDR3 loop spans 14 amino acids. Germline V gives CDR1 SEHNR, CDR2 FQNEAQ (reference sequence). DNA for the CDR3: TGTGCCAGCACTCTAGAGGGGGATAATCAGCCCCAGCATTTT. This codes for CASTLEGDNQPQHF.

The chain carries TRBV9 and TRBJ1-3; unclear D gene. The V and J ends lost 1 base and 0 bases respectively, with 8 bases between them. This CDR3 has 15 amino acids. The V gene's germline CDR1 is SGDLS and CDR2 YYNGEE. CDR3 nucleotide sequence: TGTGCCAGCAGCGTACAGGACCACTCTGGAAACACCATATATTTT. Translating it yields CASSVQDHSGNTIYF.

The V call is TRBV19, the J call TRBJ2-1; no clear D gene. CDR1 is LNHDA and CDR2 is SQIVND in the germline V gene (reference sequence). The CDR3 spans 15 residues. V lost 5 bases, J lost 3 bases, and 14 bases lay in between. The CDR3 region is CASSLRFSNYNEQFF. CDR3 bases: TGTGCCAGTAGTCTCAGGTTCTCGAACTACAATGAGCAGTTCTTC.

This clone was recorded only once. The chain couples TRBV28 to TRBJ1-4, with 7 bases lining up with TRBD1. CDR1 and CDR2 (germline): MDHEN, SYDVKM. The CDR3 loop spans 17 amino acids. J lost 3 bases, V lost 5 bases, and 12 bases had no gene match. CDR3 nucleotide sequence: TGTGCCAGCAGTCCCTCAGCCAGAGGGACAGCTAATGAAAAACTGTTTTTT. Amino acids: CASSPSARGTANEKLFF.

The chain employs TRBV20-1 and TRBJ2-4; 7 nucleotides match TRBD1. Germline values: CDR1 DFQATT, CDR2 SNEGSKA (reference sequence). With 5 bases clipped from V and 15 bases from J, the junction kept 7 bases outside the gene matches. The CDR3 runs 10 residues. CDR3 DNA sequence: TGCAGTGCTGGACCGGGACAGATGTACTTC. Translated, it gives CSAGPGQMYF.

The genes are TRBV7-9 and TRBJ2-7; D gene unclear. Per germline, CDR1 SEHNR and CDR2 FQNEAQ (reference sequence). Trimming left V 5 bases short and J 3 bases short, with 17 bases between. The length of the CDR3 is 15 residues. CDR3 residues: CASSQTRIDGYEQYF. In nucleotides, the CDR3 is TGTGCCAGCAGCCAAACCAGAATAGATGGCTACGAGCAGTACTTC.

This clone was detected only once. The CDR3 protein is CASSLLAGMAEQYF. CDR3 in DNA: TGTGCCAGCAGCCTACTAGCGGGGATGGCCGAGCAGTACTTC. The chain recombines TRBV11-2 with TRBJ2-7; TRBD2 matches 10 bases. V shed 5 bases, J shed 6 bases, and the junction held 7 bases outside the gene matches. CDR3 length: 14 residues. The V gene's germline CDR1 is SGHAT and CDR2 FQNNGV.